One sample yielded the 19 T cell receptor beta chains listed below, sequenced in a study of T cell changes during pregnancy in multiple sclerosis. The method was immunoSEQ multiplex PCR; TCRdb's version includes in-frame clones alone and lacks a portion of them. Of some 80,000 clones listed, 85% to 95% are singletons. Sequenced here: CD4+ T cells from peripheral blood mononuclear cells, sampled after pregnancy. All receptors come from a female donor with multiple sclerosis, enrolled in a pregnancy study.

This clone has a handful of counts. The V and J genes are TRBV5-1 and TRBJ2-3; the D gene is possibly TRBD2 (6 bases). The germline CDR1 and CDR2 sequences are SGHRS and YFSETQ. The CDR3 runs 14 residues. Trimming removed 4 bases at V and 3 bases at J, with 12 bases between. The CDR3 DNA reads as TGCGCCAGCAGCACCACGGGAGCAACAGATACGCAGTATTTT. Translated, it gives CASSTTGATDTQYF.

The chain links TRBV27 to TRBJ1-1, with TRBD1 matching 9 bases. The CDR3 sequence is 16 residues long. Germline-derived CDR1 and CDR2 are MNHEY and SMNVEV (reference sequence). J was trimmed by 3 bases and V by 3 bases; bases with no gene match: 8. CDR3 sequence: CASSFYRGLLYTEAFF. In nucleotides, the CDR3 is TGTGCCAGCAGTTTTTACAGGGGGCTTTTGTACACTGAAGCTTTCTTT.

The chain is built from TRBV5-5 and TRBJ2-1; perhaps TRBD1 as D (5 bases). The CDR3 is made up of 16 amino acids. CDR1 is SGHKS, CDR2 YYEKEE, per germline (reference sequence). Trimming removed 4 bases from V and 1 base from J, with 15 bases in between. CDR3 sequence reads: CASSPTATLSYNEQFF. The CDR3 bases are TGTGCCAGCAGCCCGACAGCTACCTTATCCTACAATGAGCAGTTCTTC.

The V call is TRBV2, the J call TRBJ1-5; 7 bases fit TRBD1. The CDR3 runs 12 residues. J lost 4 bases, V lost 9 bases, and 3 bases had no gene match. Per the germline V gene, CDR1 is SNHLY and CDR2 is FYNNEI. For the CDR3, the DNA is TGTGCCAGTACAGGGGATAATCAGCCCCAGCATTTT. Its translation is CASTGDNQPQHF.

The chain links TRBV2 to TRBJ2-1, with TRBD2 as a possible D gene (5 bases). Germline V gene sequence: CDR1 SNHLY, CDR2 FYNNEI. The CDR3 spans 15 residues. Trimming removed 8 bases from V and 6 bases from J, with 20 bases in between. The DNA of the CDR3 is TGTGCCAGCCTAACGGCCGGGGTGCGAGGCAATGAGCAGTTCTTC. Amino acids: CASLTAGVRGNEQFF.

This chain links TRBV28 with TRBJ2-1; the D gene is possibly TRBD2 (6 bases). The CDR3 extends over 17 amino acids. Germline CDR1 reads MDHEN; CDR2 reads SYDVKM. The V end lost 5 bases, the J end lost 7 bases, and 24 bases lay between the germline ends. DNA of the CDR3: TGTGCCAGCAGTACGCGAATGGGACTCAGCGGAGGAAATGAGCAGTTCTTC. Amino acids: CASSTRMGLSGGNEQFF.

J is TRBJ2-1 and V is TRBV18; possible D gene TRBD2, 5 bases. The CDR3 runs 17 residues. Germline CDR1 reads KGHSH; CDR2 reads LQKENI. Trimming removed 0 bases from V and 2 bases from J, with 14 bases in between. As DNA, the CDR3 is TGTGCCAGCTCACCACCGAGGGAGATTGTTGCCTACAATGAGCAGTTCTTC. This encodes CASSPPREIVAYNEQFF.

This rearrangement joins TRBV9 to TRBJ2-1; D is perhaps TRBD2 (5 bases). Germline CDR1 SGDLS, CDR2 YYNGEE. The CDR3 runs 18 residues. V lost 0 bases and J lost 1, with 17 bases in between. The DNA of the CDR3 is TGTGCCAGCAGCGTAGACCCACAGACCCTAGCTTCCTACAATGAGCAGTTCTTC. Amino acids: CASSVDPQTLASYNEQFF.

The V gene is TRBV6-1, the J gene TRBJ2-1, with 8 bases fitting TRBD1. There are 14 residues in the CDR3. V gave up 5 bases and J gave up 6 bases; unmatched junction bases: 6. CDR1 is MNHNS, CDR2 SASEGT, per germline. The CDR3 DNA is TGTGCCAGCAGTCAGGACAGGGTTGTCAATGAGCAGTTCTTC. The encoded protein is CASSQDRVVNEQFF.

The chain couples TRBV10-2 to TRBJ2-3, with 7 bases aligning to TRBD1. The germline V gene encodes CDR1 WSHSY and CDR2 SAAADI. V lost 7 bases, J lost 2 bases, and 15 bases stayed unmatched. This CDR3 is built from 17 residues. The CDR3 region is CASTAQGGAGHTDTQYF. CDR3 in DNA: TGCGCCAGCACCGCCCAAGGGGGCGCGGGCCACACAGATACGCAGTATTTT.

The V gene is TRBV7-2, the J gene TRBJ2-3; 7 bases are shared with TRBD2. V gave up 0 bases and J gave up 2 bases; unmatched junction bases: 8. Germline lookup yields CDR1 SGHTA and CDR2 FQGNSA. This CDR3 has 17 residues. The CDR3 coding sequence is TGTGCCAGCAGCTTAGCGAGGAGAGCGGGAATCACAGATACGCAGTATTTT. Its translation is CASSLARRAGITDTQYF.

The chain couples TRBV4-2 to TRBJ2-7; 9 nucleotides align to TRBD2. Germline trimming cut 5 bases from V and 1 base from J; bases unmatched to any gene: 3. Germline-derived CDR1 and CDR2 are LGHNA and YNFKEQ. This CDR3 is built from 14 residues. Written as DNA, the CDR3 is TGTGCCAGCAGCGAAACTAGCGGGTCCTACGAGCAGTACTTC. It codes for CASSETSGSYEQYF.

The V gene is TRBV28, the J gene TRBJ1-1, with 8 bases identical to TRBD1. J lost 4 bases, V lost 6 bases, and 13 bases had no gene match. The CDR3 is made up of 16 amino acids. CDR1 MDHEN and CDR2 SYDVKM come from the germline V gene. DNA of the CDR3: TGTGCCAGCAGCTCACACTCGACAGGGGTGGCCACTGAAGCTTTCTTT. Translated, it gives CASSSHSTGVATEAFF. Drawing the rest from reference TRBV28 and TRBJ1-1, the complete variable domain is DVKVTQSSRYLVKRTGEKVFLECVQDMDHENMFWYRQDPGLGLRLIYFSYDVKMKEKGDIPEGYSVSREKKERFSLILESASTNQTSMYLCASSSHSTGVATEAFFGQGTRLTVV.

This clone was seen only once. The genes are TRBV5-4 and TRBJ2-3; 7 nucleotides match TRBD2. V gave up 4 bases and J gave up 4 bases; unmatched junction bases: 15. Germline assignment: CDR1 SGHNT and CDR2 YYREEE (reference sequence). This CDR3 has 17 amino acids. CDR3 region: CASSPGGKAGIADTQYF. CDR3 sequence (DNA): TGTGCCAGCAGCCCGGGTGGGAAAGCGGGAATCGCAGATACGCAGTATTTT.

The chain employs TRBV19 and TRBJ2-3, with 10 positions matching TRBD2. The germline gives CDR1 LNHDA, CDR2 SQIVND (reference sequence). CDR3 length equals 16 residues. V was clipped by 2 bases and J by 5 bases; unmatched bases: 7. The CDR3 loop is CASSILAGASGDTQYF. CDR3 nucleotides: TGTGCCAGTAGTATACTAGCGGGGGCCTCAGGAGATACGCAGTATTTT.

The CDR3 DNA sequence: TGTGCCAGCAGCCAAGTCCAGGGGGCTGGGGCCAACGTCCTGACTTTC. Translating it yields CASSQVQGAGANVLTF. The chain has TRBV14 and TRBJ2-6, with 7 bases fitting TRBD1. Germline V lookup: CDR1 SGHDN, CDR2 FVKESK. The CDR3 sequence is 16 residues long. V shed 1 base, J shed 2 bases, and the junction held 2 bases outside the gene matches. The whole variable domain, remainder taken from reference TRBV14 and TRBJ2-6, is EAGVTQFPSHSVIEKGQTVTLRCDPISGHDNLYWYRRVMGKEIKFLLHFVKESKQDESGMPNNRFLAERTGGTYSTLKVQPAELEDSGVYFCASSQVQGAGANVLTFGAGSRLTVL.

The J gene is TRBJ2-1, the V gene TRBV9, with D perhaps TRBD2 (5 bases). CDR1 and CDR2 (germline): SGDLS, YYNGEE. V lost 4 bases to trimming and J lost 9 bases, with 17 bases between them. The CDR3 has 14 residues. CDR3 nucleotides: TGTGCCAGCAGCCCCCGGCCCGGAGGTAGTGAGCAGTTCTTC. It is translated as CASSPRPGGSEQFF. The entire variable domain, with the rest obtained from reference TRBV9 and TRBJ2-1, is as follows: DSGVTQTPKHLITATGQRVTLRCSPRSGDLSVYWYQQSLDQGLQFLIQYYNGEERAKGNILERFSAQQFPDLHSELNLSSLELGDSALYFCASSPRPGGSEQFFGPGTRLTVL.

The V and J genes are TRBV4-2 and TRBJ1-1, with D perhaps TRBD1 (5 bases). The CDR3 has 14 residues. The V gene's germline CDR1 is LGHNA and CDR2 YNFKEQ. V was clipped by 4 bases and J by 1 base, with 10 bases between them. Here the CDR3 DNA reads TGTGCCAGCAGCCGGACGGACAAGAACACTGAAGCTTTCTTT. Its protein product is CASSRTDKNTEAFF.

V is TRBV2 and J is TRBJ2-7; weak D call: TRBD2 (7 bases). V was pared by 6 bases and J by 4 bases, with 10 bases between. The CDR3 sequence is 12 residues long. Germline loops: CDR1 SNHLY, CDR2 FYNNEI. The CDR3 spells CASRKGGYEQYF. As DNA, the CDR3 is TGTGCCAGCAGGAAGGGGGGGTACGAGCAGTACTTC.